Following are 10 T cell receptor beta chains from one sample sequenced in a study of shared clonotypes between healthy human individuals. Clones were read by immunoSEQ multiplex PCR, and TCRdb kept only the in-frame ones, dropping some. The sample gives about 2 million clones, roughly 96% of which show up once; 0.13% is in the top ten. The source material was naive CD4+ T cells sorted from blood. As for subset: CD45RA+ positively selected. The receptors derive from a man aged 18 to 29 in good health.

The sample holds one count of this clone. This sequence joins TRBV6-6 and TRBJ2-7, with D hard to call. Germline V CDR1 and CDR2: MNHNY, SVGAGI (reference sequence). With 7 bases removed from V and 4 bases from J, the gap between germline ends came to 14 bases. This CDR3 spans 13 amino acids. The CDR3 loop reads CASIGEVGYEQYF. CDR3 nucleotide sequence: TGTGCCAGCATAGGTGAGGTCGGGTACGAGCAGTACTTC.

This chain joins TRBV5-4 and TRBJ2-7, with D uncertain. Germline CDR1 and CDR2: SGHNT and YYREEE (reference sequence). Trimming left V 0 bases short and J 5 bases short, with 9 bases between. The CDR3 is 13 residues long. CDR3 bases: TGTGCCAGCAGCTTGGCAAGTTACGACGAGCAGTACTTC. Translation: CASSLASYDEQYF.

To note about this clone: This clone may be a read error of a much larger clone one base away. Other DNA sequences in this sample translate to the same CDR3. This chain connects TRBV5-1 to TRBJ2-2; D is unclear. The CDR3 runs to 11 residues. Germline CDR1 and CDR2: SGHRS and YFSETQ. V lost 4 bases, J lost 4 bases, and 2 bases lay in between. The CDR3 is CASSGTGELFF. As DNA, the CDR3 is TGCGCCAGCAGCGGCACCGGGGAGCTGTTTTTT.

This clone came up once. This chain uses TRBV9 with TRBJ2-5; 7 bases line up with TRBD2. Germline V gene data show CDR1 as SGDLS and CDR2 as YYNGEE. Trimming took 2 bases from V and 2 from J; bases not matched to a gene: 9. This CDR3 region has 16 residues. The CDR3 protein is CASSVGGSNYQETQYF. The CDR3 DNA reads TGTGCCAGCAGCGTGGGGGGGTCCAATTATCAAGAGACCCAGTACTTC.

In regard to this clone: The same CDR3 arises from other DNA sequences in this sample as well. The chain employs TRBV7-2 and TRBJ2-7; D possibly corresponds to TRBD1 (5 bases). The CDR3 is made up of 11 amino acids. Germline lookup yields CDR1 SGHTA and CDR2 FQGNSA. The germline V and J ends were trimmed by 5 bases and 4 bases, with 6 bases remaining between them. The CDR3 reads CASSPGYEQYF. In DNA, the CDR3 is TGTGCCAGCAGCCCAGGGTACGAGCAGTACTTC.

The rearrangement uses TRBV7-3 and TRBJ2-3; no reliable D call. Per the germline V gene, CDR1 is SGHTA and CDR2 is FQGTGA. The CDR3 contains 13 residues. The V end was cut by 4 bases, the J end by 2 bases, with 7 bases between. The CDR3 is CASSYSYTDTQYF. In DNA form, the CDR3 reads TGTGCCAGCAGCTACAGCTACACAGATACGCAGTATTTT.

The chain employs TRBV13 and TRBJ2-5; 7 bases line up with TRBD2. Germline V gene data show CDR1 as PRHDT and CDR2 as FYEKMQ (reference sequence). V gave up 3 bases and J gave up 5 bases; unmatched junction bases: 9. The CDR3 has 15 amino acids. As DNA, the CDR3 is TGTGCCAGCAGCTTCCTAGGACTAGGGGTGGAGACCCAGTACTTC. This sequence encodes CASSFLGLGVETQYF.

The V gene is TRBV19, the J gene TRBJ2-2; maybe TRBD1 (5 bases). This CDR3 is 14 amino acids long. Germline CDR1 reads LNHDA; CDR2 reads SQIVND (reference sequence). Deletions cut 6 bases from V and 1 base from J, with 9 bases between. The CDR3 sequence: CASRPTGNTGELFF. In DNA, the CDR3 is TGTGCCAGTAGACCTACAGGGAACACCGGGGAGCTGTTTTTT.

The chain uses TRBV19 and TRBJ2-5; D ambiguous. V was pared by 3 bases and J by 5 bases, with 10 bases between. The CDR3 loop spans 13 amino acids. Germline V lookup: CDR1 LNHDA, CDR2 SQIVND (reference sequence). CDR3 in DNA: TGTGCCAGTAGTATTATTGTTTGGGAGACCCAGTACTTC. Residues: CASSIIVWETQYF. The whole variable domain, filled in from reference TRBV19 and TRBJ2-5, reads DGGITQSPKYLFRKEGQNVTLSCEQNLNHDAMYWYRQDPGQGLRLIYYSQIVNDFQKGDIAEGYSVSREKKESFPLTVTSAQKNPTAFYLCASSIIVWETQYFGPGTRLLVL.

V and J are TRBV28 and TRBJ2-7; 9 positions agree with TRBD1. Germline loops: CDR1 MDHEN, CDR2 SYDVKM. V lost 8 bases, J lost 6 bases, and 8 bases stayed unmatched. CDR3 size: 13 residues. The CDR3 DNA reads TGTGCCAGCTCGGGACAGGGAAAGGCCGAGCAGTACTTC. Its translation: CASSGQGKAEQYF.